This paragraph covers one T cell receptor beta chain sequence. Other DNA sequences in the same sample also yield this CDR3. The CDR3 spans 13 residues. Germline CDR1 reads SNHLY; CDR2 reads FYNNEI. V lost 6 bases and J lost 2, with 11 bases in between. The data were taken from a study of shared clonotypes between healthy human individuals. Method: immunoSEQ multiplex PCR; TCRdb's copy keeps in-frame clones and lacks some. The data hold under 2,500,000 clones, with approximately 96% observed a single time. The sequence was collected from a man between 18 and 35 years old in good health. This chain links TRBV2 with TRBJ2-7, with a tentative D call TRBD1 (6 bases). The sample comprised naive CD4+ T cells sorted from blood. Indicated subset: CD45RA+ positively selected. CDR3 protein: CASSRTVTYEQYF. The CDR3 DNA follows: TGTGCCAGCAGCCGGACAGTAACCTACGAGCAGTACTTC.